This T cell receptor beta chain appears in the sequencing data of a study of blood T cell repertoires in COVID-19. Study-level information: The United States, Italy and Spain provided the acute and convalescent COVID-19 samples.

Seattle participants joined during active infection and were tracked over time. CDR3 length: 15 amino acids. Germline lookup yields CDR1 SGHTA and CDR2 FQGNSA. V was clipped by 2 bases and J by 2 bases, with 9 bases between them. Sequenced by immunoSEQ multiplex PCR; TCRdb stores in-frame clones only, minus some. The table has 220,000 or so clones, 85% to 90% seen once. Specimen: peripheral blood. This TCR came from a woman aged 45-60 years with COVID-19, enrolled during active disease. The chain uses TRBV7-2 and TRBJ1-4, with D tentatively TRBD1 (5 bases). CDR3 in amino acids: CASSLRGRTNEKLFF. The CDR3 DNA reads TGTGCCAGCAGCTTAAGGGGAAGGACTAATGAAAAACTGTTTTTT.